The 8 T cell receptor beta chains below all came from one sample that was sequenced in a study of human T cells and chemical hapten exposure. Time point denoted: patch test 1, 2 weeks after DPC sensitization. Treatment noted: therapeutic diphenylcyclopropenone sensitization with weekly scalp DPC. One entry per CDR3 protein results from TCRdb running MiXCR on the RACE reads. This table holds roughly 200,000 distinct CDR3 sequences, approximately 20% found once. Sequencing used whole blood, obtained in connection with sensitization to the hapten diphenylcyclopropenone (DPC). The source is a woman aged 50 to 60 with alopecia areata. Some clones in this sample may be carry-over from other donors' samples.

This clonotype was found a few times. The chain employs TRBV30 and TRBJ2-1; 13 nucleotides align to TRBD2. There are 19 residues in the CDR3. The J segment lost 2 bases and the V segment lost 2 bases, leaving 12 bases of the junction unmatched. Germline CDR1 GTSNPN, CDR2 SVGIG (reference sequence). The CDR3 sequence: CAWSPTLLAGGLTYNEQFF. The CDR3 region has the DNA TGTGCCTGGAGTCCGACTCTACTAGCGGGAGGGTTGACCTACAATGAGCAGTTCTTC. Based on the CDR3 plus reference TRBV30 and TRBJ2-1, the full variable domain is SQTIHQWPATLVQPVGSPLSLECTVEGTSNPNLYWYRQAAGRGLQLLFYSVGIGQISSEVPQNLSASRPQDRQFILSSKKLLLSDSGFYLCAWSPTLLAGGLTYNEQFFGPGTRLTVL.

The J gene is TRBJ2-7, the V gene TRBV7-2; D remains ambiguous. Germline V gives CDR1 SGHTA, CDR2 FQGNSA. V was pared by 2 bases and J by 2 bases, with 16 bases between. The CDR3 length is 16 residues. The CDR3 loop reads CASSLFSSGGTYEQYF. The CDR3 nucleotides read TGTGCCAGCAGCTTATTCAGTAGTGGCGGAACCTACGAGCAGTACTTC.

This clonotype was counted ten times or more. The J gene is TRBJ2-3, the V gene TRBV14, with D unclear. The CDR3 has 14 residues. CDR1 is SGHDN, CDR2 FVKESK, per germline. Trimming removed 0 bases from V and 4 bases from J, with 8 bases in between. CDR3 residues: CASSQDLMPDTQYF. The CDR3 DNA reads TGTGCCAGCAGCCAAGATTTGATGCCAGATACGCAGTATTTT.

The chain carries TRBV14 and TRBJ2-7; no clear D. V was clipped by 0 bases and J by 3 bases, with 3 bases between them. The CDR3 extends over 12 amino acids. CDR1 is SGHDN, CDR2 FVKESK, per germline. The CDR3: CASSQDNYEQYF. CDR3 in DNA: TGTGCCAGCAGCCAAGACAACTACGAGCAGTACTTC.

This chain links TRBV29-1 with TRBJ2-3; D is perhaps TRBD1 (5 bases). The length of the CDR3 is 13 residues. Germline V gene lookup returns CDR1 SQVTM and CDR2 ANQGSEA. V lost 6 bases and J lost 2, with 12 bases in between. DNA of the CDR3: TGCAGCGTCCGCACAGGATACACAGATACGCAGTATTTT. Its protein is CSVRTGYTDTQYF.

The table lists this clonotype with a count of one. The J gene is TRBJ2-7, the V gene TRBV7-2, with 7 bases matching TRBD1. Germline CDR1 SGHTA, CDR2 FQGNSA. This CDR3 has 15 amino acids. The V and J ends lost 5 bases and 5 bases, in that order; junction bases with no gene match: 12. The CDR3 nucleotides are TGTGCCAGCAGCGTAGTCCGGGACAGACAGGACGAGCAGTACTTC. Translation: CASSVVRDRQDEQYF.

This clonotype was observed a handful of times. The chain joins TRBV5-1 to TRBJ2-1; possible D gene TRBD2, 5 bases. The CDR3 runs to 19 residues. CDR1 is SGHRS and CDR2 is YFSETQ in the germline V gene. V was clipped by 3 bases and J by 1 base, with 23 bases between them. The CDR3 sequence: CASSSIATRGRDSYNEQFF. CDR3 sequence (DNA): TGCGCCAGCAGCTCTATCGCCACCCGGGGTCGGGATTCCTACAATGAGCAGTTCTTC.

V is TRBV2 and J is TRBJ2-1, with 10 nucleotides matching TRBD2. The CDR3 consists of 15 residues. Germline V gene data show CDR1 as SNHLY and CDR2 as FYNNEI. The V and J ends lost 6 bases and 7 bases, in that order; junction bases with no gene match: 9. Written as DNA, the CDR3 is TGTGCCAGCAGCGAAATAGCGGGAGGTTATAATGAGCAGTTCTTC. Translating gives CASSEIAGGYNEQFF.